A selection of T cell receptor beta chains follows, all from one sample in a study of blood T cell repertoires in COVID-19. TCRdb's copy holds only in-frame clones and misses some; the assay was immunoSEQ multiplex PCR. The sample has almost 400,000 clones; around 89% are singletons. The sample taken for sequencing was PBMCs or T cells enriched from blood (not recorded which). The origin of the receptors is a woman aged 25 to 39 with acute COVID-19. CDR3s include the opening cysteine and the closing phenylalanine or tryptophan. Each record gives: J gene, D gene, V gene, clone size, CDR3 DNA, CDR3 protein. A D gene is named only where the DNA matches it firmly. Clone sizes are given selectively: once, few, many, or a class where the clone is expanded.

J gene: TRBJ1-6; D gene: TRBD1; V gene: TRBV9; clone size: -; CDR3 DNA: TGTGCCAGCAGCAATGGACAGGGGGCAGGTTCACCCCTCCACTTT; CDR3 protein: CASSNGQGAGSPLHF
J gene: TRBJ1-1; D gene: -; V gene: TRBV29-1; clone size: -; CDR3 DNA: TGCAGCGTTGAAGGCAGGGGAGCTGAAGCTTTCTTT; CDR3 protein: CSVEGRGAEAFF
J gene: TRBJ1-2; D gene: TRBD1; V gene: TRBV27; clone size: -; CDR3 DNA: TGTGCCAGCAAAGGAAACAGGGGGAGGAACTATGGCTACACCTTC; CDR3 protein: CASKGNRGRNYGYTF
J gene: TRBJ2-3; D gene: -; V gene: TRBV6-5; clone size: -; CDR3 DNA: TGTGCCAGTGAGAGGGATGGCACGCAGTATTTT; CDR3 protein: CASERDGTQYF
J gene: TRBJ1-1; D gene: TRBD1; V gene: TRBV25-1; clone size: once; CDR3 DNA: TGTGCCAGCAGTGCACAGGGGGCCCTAACTGAAGCTTTCTTT; CDR3 protein: CASSAQGALTEAFF
J gene: TRBJ1-2; D gene: -; V gene: TRBV24-1; clone size: -; CDR3 DNA: TGTGCCACCAGTGATTCGACAGAGCGTAGCTACACCTTC; CDR3 protein: CATSDSTERSYTF
J gene: TRBJ2-3; D gene: TRBD2; V gene: TRBV7-3; clone size: -; CDR3 DNA: TGTGCCAGCAGCTCCGGACTAGCGGGGACATATACGCAGTATTTT; CDR3 protein: CASSSGLAGTYTQYF
J gene: TRBJ1-2; D gene: TRBD1; V gene: TRBV24-1; clone size: -; CDR3 DNA: TGTGCCACCAGTGGCCCCGGGACAGGGCGTGGCTACACCTTC; CDR3 protein: CATSGPGTGRGYTF
J gene: TRBJ2-3; D gene: -; V gene: TRBV24-1; clone size: -; CDR3 DNA: TGTGCCATTTCCCTGGGGCGTGGGAGCACAGATACGCAGTATTTT; CDR3 protein: CAISLGRGSTDTQYF
J gene: TRBJ2-7; D gene: TRBD1; V gene: TRBV5-6; clone size: -; CDR3 DNA: TGTGCCAGCAGCTTCGGGACAGGGCCGTACGAGCAGTACTTC; CDR3 protein: CASSFGTGPYEQYF
J gene: TRBJ1-5; D gene: -; V gene: TRBV15; clone size: -; CDR3 DNA: TGTGCCACCAGCAGGGCAGGGCCCAATCAGCCCCAGCATTTT; CDR3 protein: CATSRAGPNQPQHF
J gene: TRBJ2-3; D gene: -; V gene: TRBV5-1; clone size: -; CDR3 DNA: TGCGCCAGCAGCTTGGGGGGTCGGGGAACCACAGATACGCAGTATTTT; CDR3 protein: CASSLGGRGTTDTQYF
J gene: TRBJ1-1; D gene: TRBD1; V gene: TRBV9; clone size: -; CDR3 DNA: TGTGCCAGCAGCCCCGGACAGGGTAAAATAGACACTGAAGCTTTCTTT; CDR3 protein: CASSPGQGKIDTEAFF
J gene: TRBJ2-1; D gene: -; V gene: TRBV9; clone size: -; CDR3 DNA: TGTGCCAGCAGCGCCGACGGGAGCTCCTACAATGAGCAGTTCTTC; CDR3 protein: CASSADGSSYNEQFF
J gene: TRBJ1-2; D gene: TRBD1; V gene: TRBV7-3; clone size: -; CDR3 DNA: TGTGCCAGCAGCGCCACCGGGACAGGGGAGGGCTACACCTTC; CDR3 protein: CASSATGTGEGYTF
J gene: TRBJ1-1; D gene: -; V gene: TRBV6-2/TRBV6-3; clone size: -; CDR3 DNA: TGTGCCAGCAGTTATCGACAGGAGAGCACTGAAGCTTTCTTT; CDR3 protein: CASSYRQESTEAFF
J gene: TRBJ2-1; D gene: -; V gene: TRBV12-3/TRBV12-4; clone size: -; CDR3 DNA: TGTGCCAGCAGTATAGACTCGAACAATGAGCAGTTCTTC; CDR3 protein: CASSIDSNNEQFF
J gene: TRBJ1-2; D gene: TRBD1; V gene: TRBV24-1; clone size: -; CDR3 DNA: TGTGCCATCTGGACAGGGACCTATGGCTACACCTTC; CDR3 protein: CAIWTGTYGYTF
J gene: TRBJ2-5; D gene: -; V gene: TRBV19; clone size: -; CDR3 DNA: TGTGCCAGTAGTATTTTTGGACAGGAGACCCAGTACTTC; CDR3 protein: CASSIFGQETQYF
J gene: TRBJ1-2; D gene: -; V gene: TRBV30; clone size: -; CDR3 DNA: TGTGCCTGGAGCGTCTCACAAGCGTATGGCTACACCTTC; CDR3 protein: CAWSVSQAYGYTF
J gene: TRBJ1-6; D gene: TRBD1; V gene: TRBV27; clone size: -; CDR3 DNA: TGTGCCAGCAGGTGGACAGGCTATAATTCACCCCTCCACTTT; CDR3 protein: CASRWTGYNSPLHF
J gene: TRBJ2-3; D gene: TRBD1; V gene: TRBV6-5; clone size: -; CDR3 DNA: TGTGCCAGCAGTTACAACAGGGGAACAGATACGCAGTATTTT; CDR3 protein: CASSYNRGTDTQYF
J gene: TRBJ1-5; D gene: -; V gene: TRBV6-6; clone size: -; CDR3 DNA: TGTGCCAGCAGTTACAGGACTAATTATCAGCCCCAGCATTTT; CDR3 protein: CASSYRTNYQPQHF
J gene: TRBJ1-2; D gene: TRBD1; V gene: TRBV6-5; clone size: -; CDR3 DNA: TGTGCCAGCACCGGGGACAGGGGCTTCCAGGGCTACACCTTC; CDR3 protein: CASTGDRGFQGYTF
J gene: TRBJ1-6; D gene: -; V gene: TRBV7-9; clone size: -; CDR3 DNA: TGTGCCATCCGGATCCCGGGAGCCTATAATTCACCCCTCCACTTT; CDR3 protein: CAIRIPGAYNSPLHF
J gene: TRBJ2-1; D gene: TRBD1; V gene: TRBV2; clone size: -; CDR3 DNA: TGTGCCAGCAGTACCGGGACAGGCCTTTACAATGAGCAGTTCTTC; CDR3 protein: CASSTGTGLYNEQFF
J gene: TRBJ2-1; D gene: -; V gene: TRBV11-2; clone size: -; CDR3 DNA: TGTGCCAGCGATCGGGGCTCCTACAATGAGCAGTTCTTC; CDR3 protein: CASDRGSYNEQFF
J gene: TRBJ1-2; D gene: TRBD1; V gene: TRBV24-1; clone size: -; CDR3 DNA: TGTGCCACCAGTGAATCCGGGACAGCAATCTATGGCTACACCTTC; CDR3 protein: CATSESGTAIYGYTF
J gene: TRBJ2-7; D gene: -; V gene: TRBV4-1; clone size: -; CDR3 DNA: TGCGCCAGCAGCCAAGATCGCGGAGAGCCGGAGCAGTACTTC; CDR3 protein: CASSQDRGEPEQYF
J gene: TRBJ1-1; D gene: -; V gene: TRBV4-2; clone size: -; CDR3 DNA: TGTGCCAGCAGCCTTAGGGGGGGGATGAACACTGAAGCTTTCTTT; CDR3 protein: CASSLRGGMNTEAFF
J gene: TRBJ1-2; D gene: TRBD1; V gene: TRBV6-5; clone size: -; CDR3 DNA: TGTGCCAGCACCCTGGGACAGGCAGCTAACTATGGCTACACCTTC; CDR3 protein: CASTLGQAANYGYTF
J gene: TRBJ1-2; D gene: -; V gene: TRBV5-5; clone size: -; CDR3 DNA: TGTGCCAGCAGCTTTACTCCGGGGAGTCTAGGCTATGGCTACACCTTC; CDR3 protein: CASSFTPGSLGYGYTF
J gene: TRBJ2-7; D gene: -; V gene: TRBV1; clone size: -; CDR3 DNA: TGCACCAGCAGCCAAGATGAACTAGCGGGGGGTTACGAGCAGTACTTC; CDR3 protein: CTSSQDELAGGYEQYF
J gene: TRBJ1-2; D gene: -; V gene: TRBV24-1; clone size: -; CDR3 DNA: TGTGCCACCAGCCCCAGCGGGGCGAACAACTATGGCTACACCTTC; CDR3 protein: CATSPSGANNYGYTF
J gene: TRBJ2-1; D gene: TRBD2; V gene: TRBV12-3/TRBV12-4; clone size: -; CDR3 DNA: TGTGCCAGCAGCCCCGGGACTAGGGGTGAGCAGTTCTTC; CDR3 protein: CASSPGTRGEQFF
J gene: TRBJ2-7; D gene: TRBD1; V gene: TRBV6-5; clone size: -; CDR3 DNA: TGTGCCAGCAGCTCCGGACAGGGGGGCGAGCAGTACTTC; CDR3 protein: CASSSGQGGEQYF
J gene: TRBJ2-1; D gene: TRBD2; V gene: TRBV5-4; clone size: -; CDR3 DNA: TGTGCCAGCAGGGGACTAGCGGGCAATGAGCAGTTCTTC; CDR3 protein: CASRGLAGNEQFF
J gene: TRBJ2-7; D gene: TRBD2; V gene: TRBV4-1; clone size: once; CDR3 DNA: TGCGCCAGCAGCCAAAGCCCTCTACTAGCGGGGATTTCCTACGAGCAGTACTTC; CDR3 protein: CASSQSPLLAGISYEQYF
J gene: TRBJ1-1; D gene: TRBD1; V gene: TRBV4-3; clone size: -; CDR3 DNA: TGCGCCAGCAGCTCCCGGGGGACAGGGGGCTCGGGAGACACTGAAGCTTTCTTT; CDR3 protein: CASSSRGTGGSGDTEAFF
J gene: TRBJ1-2; D gene: -; V gene: TRBV7-9; clone size: -; CDR3 DNA: TGTGCCAGCAGCGAATCGTTGTACGGCTATGGCTACACCTTC; CDR3 protein: CASSESLYGYGYTF
J gene: TRBJ2-7; D gene: TRBD1; V gene: TRBV4-1; clone size: -; CDR3 DNA: TGCGCCAGCAGCCATACCTGGGGACAGGTGCCCTACGAGCAGTACTTC; CDR3 protein: CASSHTWGQVPYEQYF
J gene: TRBJ2-3; D gene: -; V gene: TRBV25-1; clone size: once; CDR3 DNA: TGTGCCAGCAGTGATCATGGCGGGCGGACAGATACGCAGTATTTT; CDR3 protein: CASSDHGGRTDTQYF
J gene: TRBJ2-5; D gene: -; V gene: TRBV9; clone size: -; CDR3 DNA: TGTGCCAGCACCTTTGAGGGGGGGCTCCAAGAGACCCAGTACTTC; CDR3 protein: CASTFEGGLQETQYF
J gene: TRBJ1-2; D gene: TRBD1; V gene: TRBV3-1/TRBV3-2; clone size: -; CDR3 DNA: TGTGCCAGCACCGAAGACTACCATTCCAACTACCGGGACAGGGGAGATGGCTACACCTTC; CDR3 protein: CASTEDYHSNYRDRGDGYTF